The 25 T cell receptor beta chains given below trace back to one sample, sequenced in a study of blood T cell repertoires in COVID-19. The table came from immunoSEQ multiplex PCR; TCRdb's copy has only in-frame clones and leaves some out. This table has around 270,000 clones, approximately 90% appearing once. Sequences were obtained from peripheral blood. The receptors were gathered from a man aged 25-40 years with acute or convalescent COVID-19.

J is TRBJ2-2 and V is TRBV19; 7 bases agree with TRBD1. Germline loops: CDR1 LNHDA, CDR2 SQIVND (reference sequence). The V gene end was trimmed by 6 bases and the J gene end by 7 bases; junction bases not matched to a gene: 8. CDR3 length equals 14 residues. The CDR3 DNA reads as TGTGCCAGTAGGGAGACAGGGTATTTCGGGGAGCTGTTTTTT. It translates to CASRETGYFGELFF. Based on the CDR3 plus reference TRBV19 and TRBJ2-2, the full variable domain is DGGITQSPKYLFRKEGQNVTLSCEQNLNHDAMYWYRQDPGQGLRLIYYSQIVNDFQKGDIAEGYSVSREKKESFPLTVTSAQKNPTAFYLCASRETGYFGELFFGEGSRLTVL.

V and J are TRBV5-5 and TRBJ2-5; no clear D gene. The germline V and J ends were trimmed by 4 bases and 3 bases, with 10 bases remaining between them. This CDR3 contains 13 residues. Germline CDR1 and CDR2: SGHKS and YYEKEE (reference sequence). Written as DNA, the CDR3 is TGTGCCAGCAGCGCATTTCGGGAAGAGACCCAGTACTTC. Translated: CASSAFREETQYF.

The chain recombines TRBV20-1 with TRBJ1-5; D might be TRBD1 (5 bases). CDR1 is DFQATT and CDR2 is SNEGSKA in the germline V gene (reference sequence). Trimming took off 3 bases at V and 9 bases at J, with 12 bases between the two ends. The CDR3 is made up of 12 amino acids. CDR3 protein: CSASGGVLPQHF. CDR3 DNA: TGCAGTGCTAGTGGGGGGGTTCTGCCCCAGCATTTT.

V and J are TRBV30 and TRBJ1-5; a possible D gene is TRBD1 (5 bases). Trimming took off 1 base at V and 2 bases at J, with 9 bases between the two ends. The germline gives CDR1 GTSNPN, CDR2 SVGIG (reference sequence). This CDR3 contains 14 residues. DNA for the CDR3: TGTGCCTGGAGTGGGGGGGTAGGCAATCAGCCCCAGCATTTT. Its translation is CAWSGGVGNQPQHF.

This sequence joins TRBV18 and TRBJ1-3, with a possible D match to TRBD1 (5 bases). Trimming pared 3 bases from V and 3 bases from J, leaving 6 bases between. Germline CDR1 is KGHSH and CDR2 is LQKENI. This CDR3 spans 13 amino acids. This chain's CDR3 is CASSPDSGNTIYF. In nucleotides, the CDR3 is TGTGCCAGCTCACCCGACAGTGGAAACACCATATATTTT.

CDR3 loop: CATSRDSRERGGTYNEQFF. Here the CDR3 DNA reads TGTGCCACCAGCAGAGACAGTCGTGAGCGGGGGGGAACCTACAATGAGCAGTTCTTC. The chain employs TRBV15 and TRBJ2-1; the match to TRBD2 covers 10 bases. This CDR3 is 19 amino acids long. J lost 2 bases, V lost 0 bases, and 10 bases had no gene match. In germline, CDR1 is LNHNV, CDR2 YYDKDF (reference sequence).

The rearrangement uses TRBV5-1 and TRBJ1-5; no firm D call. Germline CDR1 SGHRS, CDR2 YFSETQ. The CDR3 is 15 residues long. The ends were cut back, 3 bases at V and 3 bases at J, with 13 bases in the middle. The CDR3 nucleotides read TGCGCCAGCAGCTCATCAGGATCATACAATCAGCCCCAGCATTTT. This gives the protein CASSSSGSYNQPQHF.

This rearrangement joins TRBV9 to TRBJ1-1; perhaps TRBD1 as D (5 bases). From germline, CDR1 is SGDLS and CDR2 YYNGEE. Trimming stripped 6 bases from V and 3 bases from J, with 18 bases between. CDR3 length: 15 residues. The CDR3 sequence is CASTVGGSKDTEAFF. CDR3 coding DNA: TGTGCCAGCACCGTGGGGGGGAGCAAGGACACTGAAGCTTTCTTT.

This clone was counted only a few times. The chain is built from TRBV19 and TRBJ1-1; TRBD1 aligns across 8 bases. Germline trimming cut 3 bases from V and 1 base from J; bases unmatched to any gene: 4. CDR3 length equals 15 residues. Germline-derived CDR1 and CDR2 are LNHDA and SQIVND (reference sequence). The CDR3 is CASSIWDRWNTEAFF. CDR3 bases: TGTGCCAGTAGTATTTGGGACAGGTGGAACACTGAAGCTTTCTTT.

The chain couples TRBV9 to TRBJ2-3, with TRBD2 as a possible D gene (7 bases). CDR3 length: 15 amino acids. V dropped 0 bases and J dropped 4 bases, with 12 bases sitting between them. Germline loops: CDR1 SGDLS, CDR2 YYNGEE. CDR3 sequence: CASSVGGGIADTQYF. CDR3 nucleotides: TGTGCCAGCAGCGTAGGGGGGGGCATCGCAGATACGCAGTATTTT.

CDR3 protein: CASSKAGDTTNEKLFF. CDR3 DNA: TGTGCCAGCAGTAAAGCAGGGGATACAACTAATGAAAAACTGTTTTTT. The chain links TRBV28 to TRBJ1-4; the D gene is possibly TRBD1 (6 bases). CDR3 size: 16 residues. Germline loops: CDR1 MDHEN, CDR2 SYDVKM. Trimming pared 5 bases from V and 0 bases from J, leaving 13 bases between. Based on the CDR3 plus reference TRBV28 and TRBJ1-4, the full variable domain is DVKVTQSSRYLVKRTGEKVFLECVQDMDHENMFWYRQDPGLGLRLIYFSYDVKMKEKGDIPEGYSVSREKKERFSLILESASTNQTSMYLCASSKAGDTTNEKLFFGSGTQLSVL.

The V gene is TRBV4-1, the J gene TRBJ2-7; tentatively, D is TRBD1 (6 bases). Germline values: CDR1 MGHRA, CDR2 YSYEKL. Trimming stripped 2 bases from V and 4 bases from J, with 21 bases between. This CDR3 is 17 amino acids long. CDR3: CASSQITGSSFPYEQYF. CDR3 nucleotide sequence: TGCGCCAGCAGCCAAATTACAGGGTCCTCGTTTCCTTACGAGCAGTACTTC.

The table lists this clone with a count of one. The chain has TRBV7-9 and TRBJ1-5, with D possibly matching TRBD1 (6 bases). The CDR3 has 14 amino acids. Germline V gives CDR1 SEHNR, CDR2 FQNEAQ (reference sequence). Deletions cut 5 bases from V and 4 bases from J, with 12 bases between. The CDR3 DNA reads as TGTGCCAGCAGCCGGGACATCTCGAATCAGCCCCAGCATTTT. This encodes CASSRDISNQPQHF.

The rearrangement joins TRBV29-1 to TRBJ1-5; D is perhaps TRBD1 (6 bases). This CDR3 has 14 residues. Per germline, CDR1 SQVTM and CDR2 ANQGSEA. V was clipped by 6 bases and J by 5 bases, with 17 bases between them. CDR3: CSVTIEGVDQPQHF. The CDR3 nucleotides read TGCAGCGTAACTATCGAGGGGGTGGATCAGCCCCAGCATTTT.

CDR3 in amino acids: CAWSIGGREQYF. The DNA of the CDR3 is TGTGCCTGGAGTATCGGGGGGAGAGAGCAGTACTTC. V is TRBV30 and J is TRBJ2-7, with TRBD2 identical over 7 bases. Looked up from germline, CDR1 is GTSNPN and CDR2 is SVGIG (reference sequence). With V trimmed by 2 bases and J by 7 bases, 5 bases remained unmatched. This CDR3 spans 12 amino acids.

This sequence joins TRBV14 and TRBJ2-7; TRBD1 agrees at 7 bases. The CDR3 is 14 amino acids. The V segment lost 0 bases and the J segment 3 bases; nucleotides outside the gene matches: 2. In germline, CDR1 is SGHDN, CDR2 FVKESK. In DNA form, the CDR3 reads TGTGCCAGCAGCCAAGACGACAGGGACTACGAGCAGTACTTC. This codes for CASSQDDRDYEQYF.

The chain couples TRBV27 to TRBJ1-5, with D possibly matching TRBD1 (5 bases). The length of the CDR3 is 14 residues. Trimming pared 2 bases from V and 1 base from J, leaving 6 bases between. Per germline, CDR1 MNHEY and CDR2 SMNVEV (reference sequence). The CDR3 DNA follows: TGTGCCAGCAGTTTAGGGGGGAGCAATCAGCCCCAGCATTTT. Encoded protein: CASSLGGSNQPQHF.

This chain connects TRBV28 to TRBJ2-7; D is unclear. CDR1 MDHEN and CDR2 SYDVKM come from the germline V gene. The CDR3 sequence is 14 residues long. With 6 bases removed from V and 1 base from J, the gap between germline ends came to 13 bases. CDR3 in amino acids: CASRTTLGSYEQYF. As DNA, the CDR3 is TGTGCCAGCAGGACGACTCTAGGTTCCTACGAGCAGTACTTC.

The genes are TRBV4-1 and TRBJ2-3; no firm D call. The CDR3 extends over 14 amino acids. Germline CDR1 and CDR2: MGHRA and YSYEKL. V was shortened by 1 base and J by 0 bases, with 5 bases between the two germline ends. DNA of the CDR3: TGCGCCAGCAGCCAAGTTTCTAGCACAGATACGCAGTATTTT. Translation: CASSQVSSTDTQYF.

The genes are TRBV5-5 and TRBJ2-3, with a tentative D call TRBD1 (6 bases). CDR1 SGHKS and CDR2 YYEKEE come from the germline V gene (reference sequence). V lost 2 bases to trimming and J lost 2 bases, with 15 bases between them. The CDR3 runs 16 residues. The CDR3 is CASSLRIDRSTDTQYF. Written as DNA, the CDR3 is TGTGCCAGCAGCTTACGAATTGACAGGTCCACAGATACGCAGTATTTT.

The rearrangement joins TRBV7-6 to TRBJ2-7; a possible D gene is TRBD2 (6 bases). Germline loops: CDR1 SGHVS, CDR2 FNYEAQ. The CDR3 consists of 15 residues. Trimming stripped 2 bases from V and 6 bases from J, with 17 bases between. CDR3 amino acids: CASSLSAGFLVEQYF. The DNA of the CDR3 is TGTGCCAGCAGCTTAAGTGCGGGGTTTCTTGTCGAGCAGTACTTC. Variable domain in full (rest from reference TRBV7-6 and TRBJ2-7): GAGVSQSPRYKVTKRGQDVALRCDPISGHVSLYWYRQALGQGPEFLTYFNYEAQQDKSGLPNDRFSAERPEGSISTLTIQRTEQRDSAMYRCASSLSAGFLVEQYFGPGTRLTVT.

The CDR3 DNA follows: TGTGCCAGCAGCCCGGTTAGGGGGCGGAACTATGGCTACACCTTC. Its translation: CASSPVRGRNYGYTF. The V gene is TRBV11-2, the J gene TRBJ1-2, with TRBD1 matching 7 bases. Unmatched junction bases numbered 8, after V lost 5 bases and J lost 2 bases. Per germline, CDR1 SGHAT and CDR2 FQNNGV. This CDR3 has 15 residues. Complete variable domain (other parts from reference TRBV11-2 and TRBJ1-2): EAGVAQSPRYKIIEKRQSVAFWCNPISGHATLYWYQQILGQGPKLLIQFQNNGVVDDSQLPKDRFSAERLKGVDSTLKIQPAKLEDSAVYLCASSPVRGRNYGYTFGSGTRLTVV.

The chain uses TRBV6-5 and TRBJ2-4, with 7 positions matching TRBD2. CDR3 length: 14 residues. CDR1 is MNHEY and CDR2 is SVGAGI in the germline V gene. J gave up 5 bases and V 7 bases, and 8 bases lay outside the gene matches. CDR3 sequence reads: CASIMWGGENIQYF. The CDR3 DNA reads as TGTGCCAGCATTATGTGGGGGGGGGAAAACATTCAGTACTTC.

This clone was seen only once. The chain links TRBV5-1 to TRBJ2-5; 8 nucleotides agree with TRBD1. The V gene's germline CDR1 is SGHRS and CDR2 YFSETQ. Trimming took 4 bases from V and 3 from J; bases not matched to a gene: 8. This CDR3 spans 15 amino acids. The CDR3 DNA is TGCGCCAGCAGCAAATACAGGGGGAATGAAGAGACCCAGTACTTC. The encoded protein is CASSKYRGNEETQYF.

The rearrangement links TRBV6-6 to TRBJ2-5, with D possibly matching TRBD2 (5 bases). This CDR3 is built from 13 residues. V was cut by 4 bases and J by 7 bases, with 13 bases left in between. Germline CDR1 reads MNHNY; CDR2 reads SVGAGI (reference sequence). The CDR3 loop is CASSSGSGGTQYF. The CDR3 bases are TGTGCCAGCAGTTCCGGCTCAGGAGGGACCCAGTACTTC.